This T cell receptor (beta chain) was retrieved from a study of Tregs in tolerant kidney transplant recipients. Clones were sequenced by immunoSEQ multiplex PCR, and TCRdb holds only the in-frame ones, with some missing. The sample yields around 86,000 clones, more than 85% seen once. The sample holds a few counts of this clone. At the DNA level, this CDR3 is encoded by other sequences in the same sample as well. The nonmyeloablative bone marrow transplants came from related graft donors, with transient mixed chimerism. Unstimulated Tregs (CD4+CD25+CD127-) and CD4+CD25- non-Tregs were sorted from PBMCs. This clonotype was obtained from a human patient who received a combined kidney and bone marrow transplant. The graft donor may have given rise to some T cells. This specimen was CD4+ T cells from blood (PBMCs), taken 24 months after the transplant.

This CDR3 is CASSRQISYNSPLHF. The DNA for the CDR3 is TGTGCCAGCAGTCGACAGATTTCCTATAATTCACCCCTCCACTTT. The chain carries TRBV6-6 and TRBJ1-6; a possible D gene is TRBD1 (5 bases). The CDR3 is 15 amino acids. Germline V gene data show CDR1 as MNHNY and CDR2 as SVGAGI (reference sequence). The germline V and J ends were trimmed by 5 bases and 1 base, with 9 bases remaining between them.